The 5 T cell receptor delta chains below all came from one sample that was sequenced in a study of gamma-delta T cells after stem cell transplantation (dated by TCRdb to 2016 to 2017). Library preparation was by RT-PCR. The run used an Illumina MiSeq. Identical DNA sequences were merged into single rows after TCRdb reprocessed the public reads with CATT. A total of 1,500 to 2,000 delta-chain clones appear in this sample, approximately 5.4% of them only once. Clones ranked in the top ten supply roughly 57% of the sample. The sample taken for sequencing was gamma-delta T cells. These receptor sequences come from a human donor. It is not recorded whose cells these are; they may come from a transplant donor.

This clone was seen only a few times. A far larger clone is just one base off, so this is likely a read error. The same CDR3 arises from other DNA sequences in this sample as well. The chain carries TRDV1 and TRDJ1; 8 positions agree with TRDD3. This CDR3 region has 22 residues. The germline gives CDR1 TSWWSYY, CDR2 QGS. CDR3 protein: CALGELGPTSVLGVPYSDKLIF. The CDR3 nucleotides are TGTGCCCTTGGGGAACTCGGGCCTACTTCAGTACTGGGGGTCCCTTACTCCGATAAACTCATCTTT.

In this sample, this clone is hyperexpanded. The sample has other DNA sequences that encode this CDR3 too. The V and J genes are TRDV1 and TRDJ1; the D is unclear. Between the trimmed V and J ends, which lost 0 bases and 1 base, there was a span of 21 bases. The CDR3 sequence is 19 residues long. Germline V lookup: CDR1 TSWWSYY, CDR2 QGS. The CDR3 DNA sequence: TGTGCTCTTGGGGAACTATACATTCCCCGGAGGGTAATCACCGATAAACTCATCTTT. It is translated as CALGELYIPRRVITDKLIF.

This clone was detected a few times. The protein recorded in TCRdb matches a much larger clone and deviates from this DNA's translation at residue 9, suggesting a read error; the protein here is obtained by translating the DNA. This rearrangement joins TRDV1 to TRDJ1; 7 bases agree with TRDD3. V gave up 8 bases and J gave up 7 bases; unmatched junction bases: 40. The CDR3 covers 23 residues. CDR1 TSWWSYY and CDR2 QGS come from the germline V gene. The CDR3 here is CALLIDQASRLRLLGPNSPKLIF. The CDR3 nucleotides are TGTGCTCTTTTAATAGACCAGGCCTCCCGACTAAGATTACTGGGGCCGAACTCCCCTAAACTCATCTTT.

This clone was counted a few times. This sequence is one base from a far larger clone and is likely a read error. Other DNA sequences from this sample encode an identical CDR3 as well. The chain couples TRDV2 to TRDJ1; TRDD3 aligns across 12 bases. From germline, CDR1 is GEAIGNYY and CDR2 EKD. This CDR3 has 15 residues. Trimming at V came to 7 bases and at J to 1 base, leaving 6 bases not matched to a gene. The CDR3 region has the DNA TGTGCCTGCGACGTACTGGGGGATACCACCGATAAACTCATCTTT. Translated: CACDVLGDTTDKLIF.

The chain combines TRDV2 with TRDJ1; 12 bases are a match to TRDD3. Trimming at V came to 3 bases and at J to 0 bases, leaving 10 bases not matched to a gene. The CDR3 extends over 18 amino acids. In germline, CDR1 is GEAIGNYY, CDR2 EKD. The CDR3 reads CACDPLLGDTPNTDKLIF. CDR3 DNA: TGTGCCTGTGACCCTCTACTGGGGGATACTCCGAACACCGATAAACTCATCTTT.